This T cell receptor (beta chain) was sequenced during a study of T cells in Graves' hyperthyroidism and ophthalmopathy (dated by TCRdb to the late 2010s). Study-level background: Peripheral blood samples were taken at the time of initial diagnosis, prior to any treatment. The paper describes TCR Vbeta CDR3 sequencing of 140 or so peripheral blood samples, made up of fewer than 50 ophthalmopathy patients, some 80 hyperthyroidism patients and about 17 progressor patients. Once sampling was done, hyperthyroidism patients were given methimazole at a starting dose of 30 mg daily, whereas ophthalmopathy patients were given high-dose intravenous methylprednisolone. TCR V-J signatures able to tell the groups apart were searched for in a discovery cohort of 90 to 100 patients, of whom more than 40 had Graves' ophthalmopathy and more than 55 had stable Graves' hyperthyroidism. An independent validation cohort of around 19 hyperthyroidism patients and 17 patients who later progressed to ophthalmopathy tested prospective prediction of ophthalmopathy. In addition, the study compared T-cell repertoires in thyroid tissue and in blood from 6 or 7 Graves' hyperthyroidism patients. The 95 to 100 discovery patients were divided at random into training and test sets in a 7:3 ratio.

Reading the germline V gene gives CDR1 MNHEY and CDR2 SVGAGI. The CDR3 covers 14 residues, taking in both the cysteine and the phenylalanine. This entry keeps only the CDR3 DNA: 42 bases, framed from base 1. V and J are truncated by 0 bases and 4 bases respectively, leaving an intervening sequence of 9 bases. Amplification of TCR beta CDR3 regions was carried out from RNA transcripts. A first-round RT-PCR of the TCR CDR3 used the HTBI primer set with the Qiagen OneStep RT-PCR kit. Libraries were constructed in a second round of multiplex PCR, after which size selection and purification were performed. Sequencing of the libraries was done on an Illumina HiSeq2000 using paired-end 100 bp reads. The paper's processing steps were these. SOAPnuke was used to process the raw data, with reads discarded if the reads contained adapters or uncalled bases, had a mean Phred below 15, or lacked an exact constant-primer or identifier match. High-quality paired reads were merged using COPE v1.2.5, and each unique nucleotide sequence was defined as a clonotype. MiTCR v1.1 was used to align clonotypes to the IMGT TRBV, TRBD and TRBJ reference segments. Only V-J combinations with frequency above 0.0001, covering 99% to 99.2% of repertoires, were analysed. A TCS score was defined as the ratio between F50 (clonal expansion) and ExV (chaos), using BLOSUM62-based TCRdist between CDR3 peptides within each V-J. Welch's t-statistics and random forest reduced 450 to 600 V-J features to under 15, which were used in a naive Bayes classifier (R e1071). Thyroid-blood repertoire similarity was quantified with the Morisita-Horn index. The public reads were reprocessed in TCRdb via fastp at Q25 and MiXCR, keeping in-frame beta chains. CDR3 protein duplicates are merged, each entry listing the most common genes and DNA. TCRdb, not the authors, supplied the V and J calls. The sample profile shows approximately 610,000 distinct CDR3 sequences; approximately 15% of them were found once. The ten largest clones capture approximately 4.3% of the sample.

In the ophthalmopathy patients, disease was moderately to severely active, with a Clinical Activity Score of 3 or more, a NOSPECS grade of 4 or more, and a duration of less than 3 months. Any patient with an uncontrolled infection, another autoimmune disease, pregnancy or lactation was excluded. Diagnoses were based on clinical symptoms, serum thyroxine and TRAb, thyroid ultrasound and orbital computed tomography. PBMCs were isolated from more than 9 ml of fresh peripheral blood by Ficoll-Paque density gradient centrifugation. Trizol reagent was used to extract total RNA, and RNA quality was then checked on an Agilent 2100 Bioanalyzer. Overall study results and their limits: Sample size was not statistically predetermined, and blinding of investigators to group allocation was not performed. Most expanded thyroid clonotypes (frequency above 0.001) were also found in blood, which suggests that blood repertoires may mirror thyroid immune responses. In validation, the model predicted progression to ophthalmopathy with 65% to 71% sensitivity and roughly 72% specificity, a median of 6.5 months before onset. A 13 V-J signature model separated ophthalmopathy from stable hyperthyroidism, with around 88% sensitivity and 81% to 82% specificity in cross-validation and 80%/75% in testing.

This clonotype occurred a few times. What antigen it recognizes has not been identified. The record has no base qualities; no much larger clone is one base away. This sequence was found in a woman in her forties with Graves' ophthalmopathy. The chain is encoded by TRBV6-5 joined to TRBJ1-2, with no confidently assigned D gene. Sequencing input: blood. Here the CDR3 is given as CASSYSASTYGYTF. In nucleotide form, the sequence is TGTGCCAGCAGTTACTCTGCGTCCACCTATGGCTACACCTTC.